The 12 T cell receptor beta chains below all came from one sample that was sequenced in a study of T cell repertoires in cytomegalovirus infection. Using its own MiXCR run on the reads, TCRdb lists one record per CDR3 protein. Here the sample spans about 770,000 distinct CDR3 sequences, just under 30% being singletons. These receptors lack a known antigen. The material sequenced was cultured CD8+ T cells from PBMCs, taken from culture after CMV antigen stimulation. The receptors originated from a human donor in good health (CMV status not recorded). Some clones in this sample may be carry-over from other donors' samples.

The table lists this clonotype with a few counts. The rearrangement uses TRBV2 and TRBJ1-3, with D possibly being TRBD1 (5 bases). Looked up from germline, CDR1 is SNHLY and CDR2 is FYNNEI. V was pared by 7 bases and J by 11 bases, with 24 bases between. CDR3 length: 15 amino acids. In DNA, the CDR3 is TGTGCCAGCATTATGGGGCCGGATATTTCCACGGCCATATATTTT. Protein sequence: CASIMGPDISTAIYF.

This clonotype has more than one count but fewer than ten. The rearrangement uses TRBV6-1 and TRBJ2-7; 8 bases fit TRBD1. This CDR3 comprises 14 residues. The V and J ends lost 4 bases and 6 bases, in that order; junction bases with no gene match: 8. CDR1 and CDR2 from the germline V gene are MNHNS and SASEGT. CDR3 bases: TGTGCCAGCAGTGTGTTGACAGGGGCTGTCGAGCAGTACGTC. This gives the protein CASSVLTGAVEQYV.

This clonotype was counted at least ten times. J is TRBJ2-2 and V is TRBV7-9; tentative D call: TRBD2 (5 bases). In germline, CDR1 is SEHNR, CDR2 FQNEAQ (reference sequence). Trimming took 5 bases from V and 3 from J, leaving 19 bases between them. The CDR3 runs to 17 residues. The CDR3 loop is CASSLPIRGLDTGELFF. CDR3 bases: TGTGCCAGCAGCCTACCCATCCGCGGGTTGGACACCGGGGAGCTGTTTTTT. Combining the CDR3 with reference TRBV7-9 and TRBJ2-2 gives the whole variable domain DTGVSQNPRHKITKRGQNVTFRCDPISEHNRLYWYRQTLGQGPEFLTYFQNEAQLEKSRLLSDRFSAERPKGSFSTLEIQRTEQGDSAMYLCASSLPIRGLDTGELFFGEGSRLTVL.

This clonotype turned up a few times. V and J are TRBV7-9 and TRBJ2-7; 8 nucleotides match TRBD1. CDR3 length: 14 residues. CDR1 and CDR2 from the germline V gene are SEHNR and FQNEAQ (reference sequence). The V gene end was trimmed by 5 bases and the J gene end by 3 bases; junction bases not matched to a gene: 6. The CDR3 sequence: CASSQGQGNYEQYV. In DNA form, the CDR3 reads TGTGCCAGCAGCCAAGGACAGGGAAACTACGAGCAGTACGTC.

This clonotype appeared a few times. The chain carries TRBV7-8 and TRBJ1-3; TRBD1 is a possible D gene (6 bases). With 1 base removed from V and 4 bases from J, the gap between germline ends came to 11 bases. Germline CDR1 and CDR2: SGHVS and FQNEAQ. The CDR3 spans 15 residues. CDR3 sequence reads: CASSLGTGRGNTIYF. As DNA, the CDR3 is TGTGCCAGCAGCTTAGGTACAGGGCGGGGAAACACCATATATTTT.

This clonotype was seen only a few times. DNA of the CDR3: TGTGCCAGCAGCAACGGAGATACGCAGTATTTT. Protein sequence: CASSNGDTQYF. V usage is TRBV11-3 and J usage is TRBJ2-3; D is unresolved. This CDR3 contains 11 residues. Trimming pared 5 bases from V and 5 bases from J, leaving 5 bases between. The germline V gene has CDR1 SGHNT and CDR2 YENEEA.

V usage is TRBV7-9 and J usage is TRBJ1-2; maybe TRBD1 (5 bases). Between the trimmed V and J ends, which lost 10 bases and 4 bases, there was a span of 22 bases. Germline V gene sequence: CDR1 SEHNR, CDR2 FQNEAQ (reference sequence). The CDR3 has 15 residues. In nucleotides, the CDR3 is TGTGCCACCCTAGGGGCCATACCGTTTGGCTATGGCTACACCTTC. Amino acids: CATLGAIPFGYGYTF. Drawing the rest from reference TRBV7-9 and TRBJ1-2, the complete variable domain is DTGVSQNPRHKITKRGQNVTFRCDPISEHNRLYWYRQTLGQGPEFLTYFQNEAQLEKSRLLSDRFSAERPKGSFSTLEIQRTEQGDSAMYLCATLGAIPFGYGYTFGSGTRLTVV.

This clonotype was counted only a few times. The chain couples TRBV4-3 to TRBJ2-1; 8 bases are a match to TRBD2. V shed 1 base, J shed 9 bases, and the junction held 8 bases outside the gene matches. CDR1 is LGHNA, CDR2 YSLEER, per germline. The CDR3 sequence is 15 residues long. This chain's CDR3 is CASSQVFRGGLEQFF. DNA of the CDR3: TGCGCCAGCAGCCAAGTTTTTCGGGGGGGCCTTGAGCAGTTCTTC.

V usage is TRBV7-6 and J usage is TRBJ2-3; 8 bases are shared with TRBD2. Germline V gene sequence: CDR1 SGHVS, CDR2 FNYEAQ. The length of the CDR3 is 17 residues. V was clipped by 3 bases and J by 2 bases; unmatched bases: 10. The CDR3 loop reads CASSFGPAAGDTDTQYF. The DNA for the CDR3 is TGTGCCAGCAGCTTTGGCCCTGCAGCGGGGGACACAGATACGCAGTATTTT.

This clonotype has just a few counts. The chain recombines TRBV12-3 or TRBV12-4 with TRBJ1-2; D unresolved. The CDR3 has 15 residues. V lost 8 bases and J lost 6, with 22 bases in between. The CDR3 here is CASAETDDWANGYTF. The DNA for the CDR3 is TGTGCCAGCGCCGAAACGGATGATTGGGCCAATGGCTACACCTTC.

This clonotype has more than one count but fewer than ten. The rearrangement uses TRBV6-2 or TRBV6-3 and TRBJ2-3; D is undetermined. The V and J ends lost 2 bases and 6 bases respectively, with 6 bases between them. Germline CDR1 reads MNHEY; CDR2 reads SVGEGT. The CDR3 is 12 amino acids. CDR3: CASSYGWDTQYF. The CDR3 DNA is TGTGCCAGCAGTTACGGATGGGATACGCAGTATTTT.

The V call is TRBV7-8, the J call TRBJ2-7, with D possibly TRBD1 on 6 matching bases. V shed 2 bases and J shed 7 bases, with 15 bases lying between them. Germline assignment: CDR1 SGHVS and CDR2 FQNEAQ. This CDR3 comprises 14 residues. CDR3 loop: CASSLRAKRGEQYV. The CDR3 DNA follows: TGTGCCAGCAGCTTAAGGGCCAAAAGGGGGGAGCAGTACGTC.